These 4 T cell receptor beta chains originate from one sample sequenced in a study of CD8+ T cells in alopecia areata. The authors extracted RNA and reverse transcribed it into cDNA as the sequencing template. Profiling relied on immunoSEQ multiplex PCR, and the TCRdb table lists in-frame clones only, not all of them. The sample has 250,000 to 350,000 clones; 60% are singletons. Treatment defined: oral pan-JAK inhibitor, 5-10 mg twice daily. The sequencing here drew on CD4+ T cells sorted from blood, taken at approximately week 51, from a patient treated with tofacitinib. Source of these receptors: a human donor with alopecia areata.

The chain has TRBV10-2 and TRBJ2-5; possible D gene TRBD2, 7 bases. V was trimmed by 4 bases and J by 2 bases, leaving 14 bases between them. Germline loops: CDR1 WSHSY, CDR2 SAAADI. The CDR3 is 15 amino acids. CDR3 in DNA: TGCGCCAGCAGTGTTTCGAAGGGGGGGCAAGAGACCCAGTACTTC. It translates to CASSVSKGGQETQYF.

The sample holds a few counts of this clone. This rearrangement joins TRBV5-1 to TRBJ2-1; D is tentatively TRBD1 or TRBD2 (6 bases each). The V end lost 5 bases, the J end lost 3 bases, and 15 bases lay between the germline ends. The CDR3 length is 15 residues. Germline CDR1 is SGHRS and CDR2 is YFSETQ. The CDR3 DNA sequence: TGCGCCAGCAGTCAGTTCGGGGGCGACTACAATGAGCAGTTCTTC. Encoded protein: CASSQFGGDYNEQFF.

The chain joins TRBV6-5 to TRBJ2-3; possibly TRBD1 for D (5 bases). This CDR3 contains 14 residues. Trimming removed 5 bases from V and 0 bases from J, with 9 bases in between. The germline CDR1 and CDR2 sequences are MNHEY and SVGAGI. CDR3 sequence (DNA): TGTGCCAGCAGTCCAGGGTGGAGCACAGATACGCAGTATTTT. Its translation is CASSPGWSTDTQYF.

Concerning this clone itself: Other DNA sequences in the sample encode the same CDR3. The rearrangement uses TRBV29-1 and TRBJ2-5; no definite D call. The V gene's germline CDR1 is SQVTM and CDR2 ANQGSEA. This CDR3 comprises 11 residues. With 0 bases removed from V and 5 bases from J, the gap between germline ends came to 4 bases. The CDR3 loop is CSVEDPETQYF. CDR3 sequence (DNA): TGCAGCGTTGAAGATCCCGAGACCCAGTACTTC.